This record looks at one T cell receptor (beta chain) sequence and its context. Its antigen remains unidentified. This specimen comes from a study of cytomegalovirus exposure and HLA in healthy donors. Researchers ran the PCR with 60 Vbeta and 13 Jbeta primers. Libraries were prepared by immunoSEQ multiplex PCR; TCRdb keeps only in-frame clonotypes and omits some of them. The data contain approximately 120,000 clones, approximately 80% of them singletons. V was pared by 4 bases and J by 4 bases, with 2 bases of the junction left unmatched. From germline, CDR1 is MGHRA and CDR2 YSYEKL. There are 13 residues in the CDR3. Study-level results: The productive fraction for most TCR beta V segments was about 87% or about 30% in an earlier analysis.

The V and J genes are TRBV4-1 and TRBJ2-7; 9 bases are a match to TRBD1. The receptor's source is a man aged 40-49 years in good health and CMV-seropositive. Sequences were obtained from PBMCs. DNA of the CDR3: TGCGCCAGCAGCCGGGACAGGGAGTACGAGCAGTACTTC. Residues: CASSRDREYEQYF.